This record looks at one T cell receptor (beta chain) sequence and its context. This sample is drawn from a study of shared clonotypes between healthy human individuals. V dropped 2 bases and J dropped 5; count of bases not matched to a gene: 3. This CDR3 region has 14 residues. CDR1 MNHEY and CDR2 SVGAGI come from the germline V gene. Sequencing used immunoSEQ multiplex PCR; TCRdb keeps in-frame clones, though not all of them. The sample lists about 2.1 million clones, about 93% occurring once. CD45RO negativity and positive selection for CCR7 defined naive CD8 cells, a population that excluded terminally differentiated effector memory CD45RA+ cells.

Sequencing input: naive CD8+ T cells from PBMCs. This TCR derives from a man between 18 and 29 years old in good health. Some clones in this sample may be carry-over from other donors' samples. V usage is TRBV6-5 and J usage is TRBJ2-3; 8 bases are a match to TRBD1. The CDR3 coding sequence is TGTGCCAGCAGTTACCAGGGGGCAGTAGATACGCAGTATTTT. The encoded protein is CASSYQGAVDTQYF.